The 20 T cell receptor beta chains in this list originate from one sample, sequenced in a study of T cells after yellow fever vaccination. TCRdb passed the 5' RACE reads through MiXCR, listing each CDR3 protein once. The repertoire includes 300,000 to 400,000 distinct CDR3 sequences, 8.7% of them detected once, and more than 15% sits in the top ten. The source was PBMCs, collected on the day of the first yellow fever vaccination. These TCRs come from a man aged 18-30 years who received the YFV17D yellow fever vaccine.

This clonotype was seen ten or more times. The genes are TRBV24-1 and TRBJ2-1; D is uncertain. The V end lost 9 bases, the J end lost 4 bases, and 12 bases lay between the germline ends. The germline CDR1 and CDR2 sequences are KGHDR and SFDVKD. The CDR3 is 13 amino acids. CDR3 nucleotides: TGTGCCACCTCCATGGCAGTTTACAATGAGCAGTTCTTC. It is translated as CATSMAVYNEQFF.

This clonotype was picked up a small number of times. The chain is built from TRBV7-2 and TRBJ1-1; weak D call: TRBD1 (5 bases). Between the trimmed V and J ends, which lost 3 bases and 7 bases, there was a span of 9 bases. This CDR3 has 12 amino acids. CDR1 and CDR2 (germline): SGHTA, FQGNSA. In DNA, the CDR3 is TGTGCCAGCAGCTTCGCGGGGGTTGAAGCTTTCTTT. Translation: CASSFAGVEAFF.

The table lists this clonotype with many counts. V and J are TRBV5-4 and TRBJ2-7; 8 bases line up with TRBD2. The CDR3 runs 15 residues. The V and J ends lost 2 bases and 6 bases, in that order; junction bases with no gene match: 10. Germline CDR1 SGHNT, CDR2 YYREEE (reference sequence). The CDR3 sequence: CASSLHPGTRGEQYV. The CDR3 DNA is TGTGCCAGCAGCTTACATCCCGGGACTAGAGGCGAGCAGTACGTC.

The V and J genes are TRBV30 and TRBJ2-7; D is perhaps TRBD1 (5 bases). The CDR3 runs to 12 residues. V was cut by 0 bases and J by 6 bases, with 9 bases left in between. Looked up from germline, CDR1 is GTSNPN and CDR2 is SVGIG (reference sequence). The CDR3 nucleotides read TGTGCCTGGAGTGTAGGCAGGGTCGAGCAGTACTTC. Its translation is CAWSVGRVEQYF.

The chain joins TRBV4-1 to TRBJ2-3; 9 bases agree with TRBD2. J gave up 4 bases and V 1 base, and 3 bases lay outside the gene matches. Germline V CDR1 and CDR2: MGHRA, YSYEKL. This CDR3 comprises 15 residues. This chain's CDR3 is CASSQGGLAADTQYF. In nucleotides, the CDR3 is TGCGCCAGCAGCCAAGGGGGACTAGCTGCAGATACGCAGTATTTT.

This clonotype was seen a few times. The CDR3 DNA sequence: TGTGCCAGCAGTTCGGGGGGGGACCCCTCCTACGAGCAGTACGTC. Its protein product is CASSSGGDPSYEQYV. The rearrangement links TRBV28 to TRBJ2-7, with 8 bases identical to TRBD2. CDR3 length equals 15 residues. Germline-derived CDR1 and CDR2 are MDHEN and SYDVKM. The trim removed 4 bases at V and 0 bases at J, leaving 5 bases unmatched.

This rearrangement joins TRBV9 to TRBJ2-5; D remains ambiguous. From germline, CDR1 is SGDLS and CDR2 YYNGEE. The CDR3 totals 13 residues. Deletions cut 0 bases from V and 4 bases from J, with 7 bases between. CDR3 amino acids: CASSVAGTETQYF. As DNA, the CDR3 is TGTGCCAGCAGCGTAGCCGGAACAGAGACCCAGTACTTC.

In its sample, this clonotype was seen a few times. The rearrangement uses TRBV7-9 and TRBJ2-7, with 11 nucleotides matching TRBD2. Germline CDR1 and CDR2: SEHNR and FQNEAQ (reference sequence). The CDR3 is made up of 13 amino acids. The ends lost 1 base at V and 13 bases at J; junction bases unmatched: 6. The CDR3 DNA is TGTGCCAGCAGCTTAGGACAGGGACTAGCGGCTTACTTC. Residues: CASSLGQGLAAYF.

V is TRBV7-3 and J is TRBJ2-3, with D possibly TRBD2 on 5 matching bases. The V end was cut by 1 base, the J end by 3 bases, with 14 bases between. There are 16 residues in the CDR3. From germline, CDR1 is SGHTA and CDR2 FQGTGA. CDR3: CASSLNGVSGTDTQYF. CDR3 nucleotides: TGTGCCAGCAGCTTAAACGGGGTCTCGGGAACAGATACGCAGTATTTT.

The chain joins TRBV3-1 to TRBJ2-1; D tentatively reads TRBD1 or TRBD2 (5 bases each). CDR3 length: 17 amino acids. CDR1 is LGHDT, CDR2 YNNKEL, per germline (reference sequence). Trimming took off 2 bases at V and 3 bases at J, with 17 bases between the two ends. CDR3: CASSQPRGRDVYNEQFF. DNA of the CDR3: TGTGCCAGCAGCCAACCCCGGGGCAGGGATGTCTACAATGAGCAGTTCTTC.

CDR3 nucleotides: TGTGCCAGTAGACAGGGAATATGGGACGAGCAGTACGTC. Its protein product is CASRQGIWDEQYV. The V call is TRBV28, the J call TRBJ2-7; 7 nucleotides agree with TRBD1. V gave up 9 bases and J gave up 5 bases; unmatched junction bases: 10. The CDR3 loop spans 13 amino acids. Germline CDR1 is MDHEN and CDR2 is SYDVKM.

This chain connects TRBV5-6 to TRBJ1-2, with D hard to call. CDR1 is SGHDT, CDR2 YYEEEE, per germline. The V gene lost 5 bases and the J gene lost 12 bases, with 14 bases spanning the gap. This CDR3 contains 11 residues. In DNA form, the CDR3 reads TGTGCCAGCAGTTACGGGCCGATCAACACCTTC. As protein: CASSYGPINTF.

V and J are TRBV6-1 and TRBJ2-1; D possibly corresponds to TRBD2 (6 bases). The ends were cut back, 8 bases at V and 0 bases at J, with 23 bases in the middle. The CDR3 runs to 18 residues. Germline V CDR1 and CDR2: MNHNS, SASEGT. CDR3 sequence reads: CASRGGGRILSSYNEQFF. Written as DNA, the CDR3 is TGTGCCAGCCGTGGGGGAGGACGAATCCTAAGCTCCTACAATGAGCAGTTCTTC.

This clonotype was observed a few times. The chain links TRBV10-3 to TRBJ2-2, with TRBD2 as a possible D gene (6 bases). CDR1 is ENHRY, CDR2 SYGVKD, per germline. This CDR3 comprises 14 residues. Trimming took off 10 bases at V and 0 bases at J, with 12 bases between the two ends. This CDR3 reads CATWTTANTGELFF. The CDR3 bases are TGTGCCACGTGGACTACCGCGAACACCGGGGAGCTGTTTTTT.

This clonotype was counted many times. CDR3 protein: CATWDGGPYNEQFF. CDR3 DNA: TGTGCCACTTGGGACGGAGGCCCCTACAATGAGCAGTTCTTC. The V call is TRBV2, the J call TRBJ2-1, with D possibly being TRBD1 or TRBD2 (5 bases each). The CDR3 extends over 14 amino acids. In germline, CDR1 is SNHLY, CDR2 FYNNEI. V shed 10 bases and J shed 2 bases, with 15 bases lying between them.

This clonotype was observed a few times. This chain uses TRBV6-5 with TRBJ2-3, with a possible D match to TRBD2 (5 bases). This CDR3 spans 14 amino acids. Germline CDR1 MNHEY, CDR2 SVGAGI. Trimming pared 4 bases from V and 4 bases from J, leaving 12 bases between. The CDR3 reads CASSWEFSADTQYF. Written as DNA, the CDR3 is TGTGCCAGCAGTTGGGAGTTTTCGGCAGATACGCAGTATTTT.

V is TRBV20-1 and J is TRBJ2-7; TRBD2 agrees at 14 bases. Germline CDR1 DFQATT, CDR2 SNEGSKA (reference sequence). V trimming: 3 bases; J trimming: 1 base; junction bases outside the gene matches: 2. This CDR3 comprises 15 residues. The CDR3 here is CSASGTSGGSYEQYF. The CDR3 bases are TGCAGTGCTAGTGGGACTAGCGGGGGTTCCTACGAGCAGTACTTC.

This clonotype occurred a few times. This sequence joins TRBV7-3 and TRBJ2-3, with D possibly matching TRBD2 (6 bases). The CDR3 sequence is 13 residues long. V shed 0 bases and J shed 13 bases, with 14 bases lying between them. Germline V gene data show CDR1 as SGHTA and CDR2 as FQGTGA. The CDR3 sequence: CASSLTPLATEYF. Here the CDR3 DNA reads TGTGCCAGCAGCTTAACCCCACTAGCCACGGAGTATTTT.

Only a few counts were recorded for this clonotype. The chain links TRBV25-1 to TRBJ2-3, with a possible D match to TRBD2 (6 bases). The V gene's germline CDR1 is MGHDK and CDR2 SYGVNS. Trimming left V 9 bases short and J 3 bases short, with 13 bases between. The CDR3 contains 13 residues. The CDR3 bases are TGTGCCAGTAGCCGTCTAGCGACAGATACGCAGTATTTT. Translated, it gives CASSRLATDTQYF.

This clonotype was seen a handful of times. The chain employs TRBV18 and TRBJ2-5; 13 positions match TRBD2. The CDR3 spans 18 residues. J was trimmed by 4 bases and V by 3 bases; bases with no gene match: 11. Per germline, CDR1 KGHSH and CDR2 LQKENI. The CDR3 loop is CASSPPGLAGDSLETQYF. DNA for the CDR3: TGTGCCAGCTCACCGCCAGGACTAGCGGGGGACAGTCTAGAGACCCAGTACTTC.